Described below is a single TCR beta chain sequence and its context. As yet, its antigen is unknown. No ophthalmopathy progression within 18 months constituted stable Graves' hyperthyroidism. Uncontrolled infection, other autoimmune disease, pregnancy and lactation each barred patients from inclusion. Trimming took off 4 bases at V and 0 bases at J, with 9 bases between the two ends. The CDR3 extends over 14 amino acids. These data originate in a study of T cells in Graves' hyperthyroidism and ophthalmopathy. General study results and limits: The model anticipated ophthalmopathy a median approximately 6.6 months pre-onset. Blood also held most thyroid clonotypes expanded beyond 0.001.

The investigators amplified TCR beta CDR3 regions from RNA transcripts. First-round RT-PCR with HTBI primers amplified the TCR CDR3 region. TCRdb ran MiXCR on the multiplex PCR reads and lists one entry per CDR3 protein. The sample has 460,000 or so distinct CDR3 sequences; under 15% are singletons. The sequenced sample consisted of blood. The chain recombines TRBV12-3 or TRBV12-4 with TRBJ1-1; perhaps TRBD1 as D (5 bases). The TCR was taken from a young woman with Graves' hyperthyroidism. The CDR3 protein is CASSSGLMNTEAFF. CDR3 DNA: TGTGCCAGCAGTTCGGGACTGATGAACACTGAAGCTTTCTTT.